One T cell receptor (beta chain) is described in this entry. Antigen: not known. Primers: 60 Vbeta forward and 13 Jbeta reverse. The table came from immunoSEQ multiplex PCR; TCRdb's copy has only in-frame clones and leaves some out. The sample carries about 110,000 clones, 82% recorded once. This sample stems from a study of cytomegalovirus exposure and HLA in healthy donors. Broader study findings: Presence/absence analyses supposed approximately even sequencing depth among donors.

The CDR3 runs to 15 residues. Germline CDR1 is SGHRS and CDR2 is YFSETQ. Trimming at V came to 4 bases and at J to 1 base, leaving 7 bases not matched to a gene. The donors gave bone marrow, and they were healthy. The sequence came from a young man in good health and CMV-seropositive. Sequencing was done on a sample of PBMCs. This rearrangement joins TRBV5-1 to TRBJ1-1; 7 bases are shared with TRBD1. This chain's CDR3 is CASSPTAGGNTEAFF. The CDR3 region has the DNA TGCGCCAGCAGCCCCACCGCAGGGGGGAACACTGAAGCTTTCTTT.